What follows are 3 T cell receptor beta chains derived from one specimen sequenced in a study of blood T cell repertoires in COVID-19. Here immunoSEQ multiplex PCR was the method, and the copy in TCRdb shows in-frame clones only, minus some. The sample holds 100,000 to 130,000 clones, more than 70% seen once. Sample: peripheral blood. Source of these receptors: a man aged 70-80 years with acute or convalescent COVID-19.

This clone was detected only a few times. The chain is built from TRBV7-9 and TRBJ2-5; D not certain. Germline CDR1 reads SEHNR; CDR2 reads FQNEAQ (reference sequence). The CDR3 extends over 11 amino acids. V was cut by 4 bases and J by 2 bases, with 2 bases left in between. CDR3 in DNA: TGTGCCAGCAGCTCTCAAGAGACCCAGTACTTC. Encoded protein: CASSSQETQYF.

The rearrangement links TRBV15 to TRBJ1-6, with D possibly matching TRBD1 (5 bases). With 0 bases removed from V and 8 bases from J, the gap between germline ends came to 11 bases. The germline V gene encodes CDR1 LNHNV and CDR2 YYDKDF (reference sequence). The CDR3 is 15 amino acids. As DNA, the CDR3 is TGTGCCACCAGCAGAGATCCAGGGCTTGATTCACCCCTCCACTTT. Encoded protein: CATSRDPGLDSPLHF.

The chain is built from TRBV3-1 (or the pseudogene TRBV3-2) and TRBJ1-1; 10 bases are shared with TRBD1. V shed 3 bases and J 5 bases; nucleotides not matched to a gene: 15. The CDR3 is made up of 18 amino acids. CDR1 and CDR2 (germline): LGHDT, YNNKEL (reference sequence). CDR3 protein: CASSHQTLETGGCTEAFF. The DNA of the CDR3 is TGTGCCAGCAGCCACCAGACGTTGGAGACAGGGGGCTGTACTGAAGCTTTCTTT.